Below are 15 T cell receptor beta chains sequenced from a single sample in a study of blood T cell repertoires in COVID-19 (dated by TCRdb to the early 2020s). Library preparation was by the immunoSEQ multiplex PCR assay. As stored in TCRdb, this immuneACCESS dataset retains in-frame rearrangements with V and J assigned. A fraction of the clones does not appear; measured against another copy, unresolved V genes explain less than half of the discrepancy, and the remainder lacks a known reason. A total of roughly 32,000 clones appear in this sample, roughly 74% of them only once. The ten biggest clones cover roughly 14% of the sample. Sequences were obtained from peripheral blood. The receptor set was obtained from a man of 80 years or more with active or convalescent COVID-19.

The chain couples TRBV29-1 to TRBJ2-4; 9 bases match TRBD1. V dropped 5 bases and J dropped 7; count of bases not matched to a gene: 9. The CDR3 spans 14 residues. Germline CDR1 reads SQVTM; CDR2 reads ANQGSEA. CDR3 nucleotides: TGCAGCGTTTGGTCCGGGACAGGGAAGAACATTCAGTACTTC. Encoded protein: CSVWSGTGKNIQYF. Full variable domain (remainder filled in from reference TRBV29-1 and TRBJ2-4): SAVISQKPSRDICQRGTSLTIQCQVDSQVTMMFWYRQQPGQSLTLIATANQGSEATYESGFVIDKFPISRPNLTFSTLTVSNMSPEDSSIYLCSVWSGTGKNIQYFGAGTRLSVL.

V and J are TRBV11-2 and TRBJ1-2; TRBD1 aligns across 9 bases. This CDR3 has 14 residues. Trimming cost V 4 bases and J 8 bases; bases outside gene matches: 8. Germline V lookup: CDR1 SGHAT, CDR2 FQNNGV. The CDR3 DNA reads as TGTGCCAGCAGCTCTAAAAACAGGGGGCTCGGCTACACCTTC. It yields the protein CASSSKNRGLGYTF. Using reference TRBV11-2 and TRBJ1-2 for the parts outside the CDR3, the full variable domain is EAGVAQSPRYKIIEKRQSVAFWCNPISGHATLYWYQQILGQGPKLLIQFQNNGVVDDSQLPKDRFSAERLKGVDSTLKIQPAKLEDSAVYLCASSSKNRGLGYTFGSGTRLTVV.

This clone was observed a few times. The chain has TRBV7-3 and TRBJ2-1, with D perhaps matching TRBD1 (6 bases). Germline assignment: CDR1 SGHTA and CDR2 FQGTGA. The CDR3 extends over 13 amino acids. V was pared by 5 bases and J by 4 bases, with 9 bases between. This chain's CDR3 is CASSMGHYNEQFF. The CDR3 DNA sequence: TGTGCCAGCAGCATGGGACATTACAATGAGCAGTTCTTC.

This clone was observed a handful of times. CDR3 DNA: TGTGCCAGCAGCCGCGGGACAGGGACCGGAGGAGATACGCAGTATTTT. Translation gives CASSRGTGTGGDTQYF. The V gene is TRBV14, the J gene TRBJ2-3; 9 positions match TRBD1. Germline values: CDR1 SGHDN, CDR2 FVKESK. CDR3 length: 16 amino acids. V was pared by 4 bases and J by 5 bases, with 10 bases of the junction left unmatched.

This clone was found a few times. The J gene is TRBJ2-5, the V gene TRBV11-3; TRBD1 matches 7 bases. The germline CDR1 and CDR2 sequences are SGHNT and YENEEA. With V trimmed by 5 bases and J by 5 bases, 5 bases remained unmatched. CDR3 size: 13 residues. This CDR3 reads CASSETGAETQYF. Here the CDR3 DNA reads TGTGCCAGCAGCGAAACAGGGGCCGAGACCCAGTACTTC.

This chain links TRBV5-6 with TRBJ1-5, with a weak D call TRBD1 (6 bases). Per the germline V gene, CDR1 is SGHDT and CDR2 is YYEEEE. CDR3 size: 15 residues. Trimming cost V 4 bases and J 6 bases, with 17 bases left between them. CDR3 amino acids: CASSLDRRLPQPQHF. The CDR3 nucleotides are TGTGCCAGCAGCCTTGACAGGAGACTTCCTCAGCCCCAGCATTTT.

The CDR3 loop reads CASSRGGAYEQYF. The CDR3, as DNA: TGTGCCAGCAGTCGGGGCGGGGCGTACGAGCAGTACTTC. The V and J genes are TRBV28 and TRBJ2-7; a weak D match, TRBD2 (6 bases). The germline V gene has CDR1 MDHEN and CDR2 SYDVKM. The CDR3 covers 13 residues. V lost 5 bases, J lost 4 bases, and 12 bases lay in between. The complete variable domain, with remaining parts taken from reference TRBV28 and TRBJ2-7, reads DVKVTQSSRYLVKRTGEKVFLECVQDMDHENMFWYRQDPGLGLRLIYFSYDVKMKEKGDIPEGYSVSREKKERFSLILESASTNQTSMYLCASSRGGAYEQYFGPGTRLTVT.

CDR3 amino acids: CASRQTIEMNTEAFF. CDR3 sequence (DNA): TGTGCCAGCAGGCAGACAATTGAAATGAACACTGAAGCTTTCTTT. The J gene is TRBJ1-1, the V gene TRBV7-2, with D unresolved. Germline-derived CDR1 and CDR2 are SGHTA and FQGNSA. The ends were cut back, 6 bases at V and 0 bases at J, with 14 bases in the middle. This CDR3 comprises 15 residues.

The chain couples TRBV5-5 to TRBJ2-7, with TRBD2 matching over 7 bases. The CDR3 has 14 residues. Germline loops: CDR1 SGHKS, CDR2 YYEKEE (reference sequence). The J segment lost 0 bases and the V segment lost 5 bases, leaving 5 bases of the junction unmatched. CDR3: CASSGGRASYEQYF. Written as DNA, the CDR3 is TGTGCCAGCAGTGGGGGGAGGGCCTCCTACGAGCAGTACTTC.

Only a few counts were recorded for this clone. The V and J genes are TRBV5-5 and TRBJ2-7; TRBD2 matches at 11 bases. V was clipped by 0 bases and J by 1 base; unmatched bases: 6. Looked up from germline, CDR1 is SGHKS and CDR2 is YYEKEE (reference sequence). The CDR3 runs to 17 residues. The CDR3 bases are TGTGCCAGCAGCTTGGGACTAGCGGGGAGTCTTTCCTACGAGCAGTACTTC. Translated: CASSLGLAGSLSYEQYF.

The chain links TRBV10-2 to TRBJ2-1; 7 bases fit TRBD1. Germline V lookup: CDR1 WSHSY, CDR2 SAAADI. CDR3 length: 17 residues. Losses at the gene ends were 3 bases for V and 3 bases for J; bases not matched to a gene: 11. CDR3 in amino acids: CASSEPSGGTLYNEQFF. DNA for the CDR3: TGCGCCAGCAGTGAACCCTCAGGGGGAACCCTCTACAATGAGCAGTTCTTC.

This clone has only a few counts. V usage is TRBV4-3 and J usage is TRBJ2-3; D not certain. V was shortened by 0 bases and J by 1 base, with 5 bases between the two germline ends. The CDR3 has 14 residues. Germline CDR1 reads LGHNA; CDR2 reads YSLEER. The CDR3 reads CASSQDPGTDTQYF. CDR3 coding DNA: TGCGCCAGCAGCCAAGATCCGGGCACAGATACGCAGTATTTT.

The chain recombines TRBV28 with TRBJ1-6, with D tentatively TRBD1 (6 bases). Germline V gene data show CDR1 as MDHEN and CDR2 as SYDVKM. The CDR3 loop spans 16 amino acids. V lost 5 bases to trimming and J lost 2 bases, with 13 bases between them. CDR3 residues: CASSQPGTTYNSPLHF. The CDR3 region has the DNA TGTGCCAGCAGTCAACCCGGGACAACCTATAATTCACCCCTCCACTTT. Combining the CDR3 with reference TRBV28 and TRBJ1-6 gives the whole variable domain DVKVTQSSRYLVKRTGEKVFLECVQDMDHENMFWYRQDPGLGLRLIYFSYDVKMKEKGDIPEGYSVSREKKERFSLILESASTNQTSMYLCASSQPGTTYNSPLHFGNGTRLTVT.

This clone came up once. The rearrangement uses TRBV19 and TRBJ1-2, with 7 bases that match TRBD1. V dropped 4 bases and J dropped 6; count of bases not matched to a gene: 5. This CDR3 comprises 13 residues. Germline CDR1 reads LNHDA; CDR2 reads SQIVND (reference sequence). The CDR3 region has the DNA TGTGCCAGTAGTACACGACAGGGACATGGCTACACCTTC. Translating it yields CASSTRQGHGYTF.

The chain combines TRBV5-6 with TRBJ1-5; D unresolved. V was cut by 0 bases and J by 0 bases, with 4 bases left in between. The germline V gene encodes CDR1 SGHDT and CDR2 YYEEEE. The CDR3 is 14 amino acids. The CDR3 DNA sequence: TGTGCCAGCAGCTTGGGTAATAGCAATCAGCCCCAGCATTTT. Its translation: CASSLGNSNQPQHF.